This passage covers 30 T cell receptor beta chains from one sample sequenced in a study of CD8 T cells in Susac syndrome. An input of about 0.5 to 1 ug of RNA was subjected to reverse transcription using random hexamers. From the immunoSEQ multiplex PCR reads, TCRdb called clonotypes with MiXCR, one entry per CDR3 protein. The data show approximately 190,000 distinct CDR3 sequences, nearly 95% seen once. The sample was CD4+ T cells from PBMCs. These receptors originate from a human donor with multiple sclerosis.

CDR3 sequence: CASSIARETQYF. The CDR3 DNA is TGTGCCAGTAGTATCGCCCGGGAAACGCAGTATTTT. V usage is TRBV19 and J usage is TRBJ2-3; D may be TRBD2 (5 bases). Germline V gene sequence: CDR1 LNHDA, CDR2 SQIVND (reference sequence). The V end lost 3 bases, the J end lost 9 bases, and 10 bases lay between the germline ends. There are 12 residues in the CDR3. The entire variable domain, with the rest obtained from reference TRBV19 and TRBJ2-3, is as follows: DGGITQSPKYLFRKEGQNVTLSCEQNLNHDAMYWYRQDPGQGLRLIYYSQIVNDFQKGDIAEGYSVSREKKESFPLTVTSAQKNPTAFYLCASSIARETQYFGPGTRLTVL.

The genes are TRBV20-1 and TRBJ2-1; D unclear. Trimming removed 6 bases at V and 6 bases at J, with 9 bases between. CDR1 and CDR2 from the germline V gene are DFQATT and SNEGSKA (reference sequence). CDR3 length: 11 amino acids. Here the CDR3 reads CSAKEGNEQFF. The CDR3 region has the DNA TGCAGTGCAAAGGAAGGCAATGAGCAGTTCTTC.

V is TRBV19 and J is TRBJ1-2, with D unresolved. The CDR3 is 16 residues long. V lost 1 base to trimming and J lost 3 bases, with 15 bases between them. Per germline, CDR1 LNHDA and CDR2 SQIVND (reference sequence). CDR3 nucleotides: TGTGCCAGTAGTATAGTTTCCGTGGGATGGGACTATGGCTACACCTTC. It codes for CASSIVSVGWDYGYTF.

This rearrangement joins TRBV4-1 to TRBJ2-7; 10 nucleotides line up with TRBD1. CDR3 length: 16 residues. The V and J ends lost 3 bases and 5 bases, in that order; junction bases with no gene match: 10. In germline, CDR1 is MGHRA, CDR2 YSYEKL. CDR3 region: CASSHLFRQGADEQYF. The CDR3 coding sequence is TGCGCCAGCAGCCACTTGTTTCGACAGGGGGCGGACGAGCAGTACTTC.

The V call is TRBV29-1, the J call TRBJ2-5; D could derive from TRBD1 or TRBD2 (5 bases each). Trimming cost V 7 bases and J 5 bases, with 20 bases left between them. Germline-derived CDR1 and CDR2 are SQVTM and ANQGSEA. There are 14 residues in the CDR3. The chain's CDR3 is CSGRGAGLWETQYF. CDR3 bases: TGCAGCGGCCGGGGCGCCGGACTCTGGGAGACCCAGTACTTC.

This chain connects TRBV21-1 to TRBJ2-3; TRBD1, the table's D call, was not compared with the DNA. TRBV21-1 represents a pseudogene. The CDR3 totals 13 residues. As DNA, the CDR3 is TGTGCCAGCAGAGGACAGAGCACAGATACGCAGTATTTT. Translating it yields CASRGQSTDTQYF.

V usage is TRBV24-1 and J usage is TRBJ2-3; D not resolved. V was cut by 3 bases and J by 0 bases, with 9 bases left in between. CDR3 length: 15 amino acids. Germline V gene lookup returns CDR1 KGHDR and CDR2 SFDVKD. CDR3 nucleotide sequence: TGTGCCACCAGTGATGCAGTAGGGAGCACAGATACGCAGTATTTT. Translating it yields CATSDAVGSTDTQYF.

CDR3: CASSAAGGGPGELFF. The DNA for the CDR3 is TGTGCCAGCAGCGCCGCGGGCGGGGGCCCCGGGGAGCTGTTTTTT. This chain links TRBV9 with TRBJ2-2; tentative D call: TRBD2 (7 bases). The CDR3 extends over 15 amino acids. CDR1 is SGDLS and CDR2 is YYNGEE in the germline V gene. Trimming stripped 3 bases from V and 6 bases from J, with 15 bases between.

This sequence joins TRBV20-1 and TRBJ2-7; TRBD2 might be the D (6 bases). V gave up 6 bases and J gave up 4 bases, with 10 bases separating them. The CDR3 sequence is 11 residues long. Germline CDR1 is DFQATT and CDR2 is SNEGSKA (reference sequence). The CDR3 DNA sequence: TGCAGTGCGCCGGGACTGTACGAGCAGTACTTC. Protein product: CSAPGLYEQYF.

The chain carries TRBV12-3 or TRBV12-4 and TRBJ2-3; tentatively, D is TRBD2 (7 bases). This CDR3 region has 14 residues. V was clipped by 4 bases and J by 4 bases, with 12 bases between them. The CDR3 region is CASSYREGADTQYF. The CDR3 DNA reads TGTGCCAGCAGTTACAGGGAGGGAGCAGATACGCAGTATTTT.

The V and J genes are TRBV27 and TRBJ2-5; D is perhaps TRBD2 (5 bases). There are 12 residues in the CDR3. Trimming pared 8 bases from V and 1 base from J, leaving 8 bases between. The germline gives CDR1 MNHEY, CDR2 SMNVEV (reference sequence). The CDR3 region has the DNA TGTGCCAGCCGTGCGGGCCAAGAGACCCAGTACTTC. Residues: CASRAGQETQYF.

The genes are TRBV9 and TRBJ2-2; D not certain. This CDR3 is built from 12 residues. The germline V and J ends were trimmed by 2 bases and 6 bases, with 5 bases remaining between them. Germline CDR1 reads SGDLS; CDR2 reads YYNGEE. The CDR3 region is CASSVRAGELFF. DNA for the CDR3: TGTGCCAGCAGCGTTAGGGCCGGGGAGCTGTTTTTT.

CDR3 loop: CAWSVEGYTEAFF. The CDR3 bases are TGTGCCTGGAGTGTAGAAGGGTACACTGAAGCTTTCTTT. This sequence joins TRBV30 and TRBJ1-1; no definite D call. V gave up 0 bases and J gave up 3 bases, with 8 bases separating them. Germline CDR1 and CDR2: GTSNPN and SVGIG (reference sequence). The CDR3 runs 13 residues. Looking up the rest from reference TRBV30 and TRBJ1-1 gives the full variable domain: SQTIHQWPATLVQPVGSPLSLECTVEGTSNPNLYWYRQAAGRGLQLLFYSVGIGQISSEVPQNLSASRPQDRQFILSSKKLLLSDSGFYLCAWSVEGYTEAFFGQGTRLTVV.

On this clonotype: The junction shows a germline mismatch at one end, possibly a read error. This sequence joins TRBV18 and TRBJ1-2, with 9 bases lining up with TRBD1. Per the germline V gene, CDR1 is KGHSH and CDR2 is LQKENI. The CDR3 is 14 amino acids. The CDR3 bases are TGTGCCAGCCCACCCGTAGGGGACAGGGACGGCTACACCTTC. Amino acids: CASPPVGDRDGYTF.

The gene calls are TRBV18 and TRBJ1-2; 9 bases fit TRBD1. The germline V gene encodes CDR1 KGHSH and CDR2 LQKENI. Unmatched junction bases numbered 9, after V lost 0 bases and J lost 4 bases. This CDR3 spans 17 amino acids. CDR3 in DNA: TGTGCCAGCTCACCACCATCGGGACAGGGCTGGTTCTATGGCTACACCTTC. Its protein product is CASSPPSGQGWFYGYTF.

The CDR3 DNA reads TGTGCCTGGAAGGTCGGTGCCGGCCTTGAAGCTTTCTTT. Its translation: CAWKVGAGLEAFF. The chain combines TRBV30 with TRBJ1-1; no clear D. V was clipped by 4 bases and J by 7 bases, with 16 bases between them. The V gene's germline CDR1 is GTSNPN and CDR2 SVGIG (reference sequence). The length of the CDR3 is 13 residues.

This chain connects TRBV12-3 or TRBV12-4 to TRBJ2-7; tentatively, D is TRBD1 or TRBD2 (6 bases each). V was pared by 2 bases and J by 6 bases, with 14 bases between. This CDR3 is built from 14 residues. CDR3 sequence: CASSLLGGGFEQYF. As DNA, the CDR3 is TGTGCCAGCAGTTTATTGGGGGGCGGATTCGAGCAGTACTTC.

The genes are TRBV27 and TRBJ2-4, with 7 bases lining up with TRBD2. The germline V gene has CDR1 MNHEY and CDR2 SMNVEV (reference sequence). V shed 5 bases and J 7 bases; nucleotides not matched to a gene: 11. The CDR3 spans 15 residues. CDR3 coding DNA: TGTGCCAGCAGTCAACGACGTCGGGGGGTCAACATTCAGTACTTC. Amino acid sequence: CASSQRRRGVNIQYF.

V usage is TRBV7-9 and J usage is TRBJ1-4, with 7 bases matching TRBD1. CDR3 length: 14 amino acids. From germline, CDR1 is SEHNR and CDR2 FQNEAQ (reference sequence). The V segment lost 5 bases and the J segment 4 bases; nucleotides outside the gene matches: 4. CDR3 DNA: TGTGCCAGCAGCCGGGACAGTAGTAATGAAAAACTGTTTTTT. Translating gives CASSRDSSNEKLFF.

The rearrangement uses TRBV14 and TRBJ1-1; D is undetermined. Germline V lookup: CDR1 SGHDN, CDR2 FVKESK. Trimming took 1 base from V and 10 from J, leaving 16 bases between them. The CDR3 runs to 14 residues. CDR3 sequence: CASSQAGSWVRAFF. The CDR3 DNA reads TGTGCCAGCAGCCAAGCAGGTAGCTGGGTGCGAGCTTTCTTT.

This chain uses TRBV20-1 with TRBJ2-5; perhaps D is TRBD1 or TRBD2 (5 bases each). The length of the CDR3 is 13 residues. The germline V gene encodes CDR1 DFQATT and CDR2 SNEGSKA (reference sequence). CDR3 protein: CSVSRDLQETQYF. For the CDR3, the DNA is TGCAGCGTATCCCGGGACCTCCAAGAGACCCAGTACTTC.

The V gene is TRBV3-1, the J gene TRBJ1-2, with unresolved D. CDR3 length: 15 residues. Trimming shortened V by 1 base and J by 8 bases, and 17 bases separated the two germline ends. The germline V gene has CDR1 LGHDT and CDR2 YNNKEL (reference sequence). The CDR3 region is CASSQGERPLWGYTF. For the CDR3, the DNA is TGTGCCAGCAGCCAAGGTGAACGGCCTCTATGGGGCTACACCTTC.

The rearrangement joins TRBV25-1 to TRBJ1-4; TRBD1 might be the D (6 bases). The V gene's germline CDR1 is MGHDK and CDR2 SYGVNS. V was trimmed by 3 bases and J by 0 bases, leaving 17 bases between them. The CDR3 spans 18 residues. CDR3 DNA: TGTGCCAGCAGTGATCCGGGGGCCCTTACTGCAACTAATGAAAAACTGTTTTTT. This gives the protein CASSDPGALTATNEKLFF.

CDR3 nucleotide sequence: TGTGCCTGGAGTGGAGTCTCTGGGGCCAACGTCCTGACTTTC. Protein product: CAWSGVSGANVLTF. The rearrangement uses TRBV30 and TRBJ2-6; D is undetermined. Trimming stripped 1 base from V and 0 bases from J, with 4 bases between. Germline V gives CDR1 GTSNPN, CDR2 SVGIG (reference sequence). CDR3 size: 14 residues.

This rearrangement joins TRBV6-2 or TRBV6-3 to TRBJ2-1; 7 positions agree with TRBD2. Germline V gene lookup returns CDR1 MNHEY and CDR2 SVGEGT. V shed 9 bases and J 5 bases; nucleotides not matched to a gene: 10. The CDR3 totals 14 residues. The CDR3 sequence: CASLPGLPNNEQFF. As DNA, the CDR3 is TGTGCCAGTCTGCCGGGACTACCAAACAATGAGCAGTTCTTC.

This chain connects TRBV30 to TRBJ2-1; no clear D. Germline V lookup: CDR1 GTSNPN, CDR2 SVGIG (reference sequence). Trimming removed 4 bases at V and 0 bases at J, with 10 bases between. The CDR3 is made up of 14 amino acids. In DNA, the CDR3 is TGTGCCTGGAAGGGCAGCCTCTCCTACAATGAGCAGTTCTTC. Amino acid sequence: CAWKGSLSYNEQFF. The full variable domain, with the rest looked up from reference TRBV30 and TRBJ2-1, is SQTIHQWPATLVQPVGSPLSLECTVEGTSNPNLYWYRQAAGRGLQLLFYSVGIGQISSEVPQNLSASRPQDRQFILSSKKLLLSDSGFYLCAWKGSLSYNEQFFGPGTRLTVL.

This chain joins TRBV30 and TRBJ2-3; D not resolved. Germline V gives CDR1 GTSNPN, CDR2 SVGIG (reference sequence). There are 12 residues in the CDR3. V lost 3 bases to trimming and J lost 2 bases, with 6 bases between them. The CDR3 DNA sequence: TGTGCCTGGAGCCGCCCCACAGATACGCAGTATTTT. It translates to CAWSRPTDTQYF.

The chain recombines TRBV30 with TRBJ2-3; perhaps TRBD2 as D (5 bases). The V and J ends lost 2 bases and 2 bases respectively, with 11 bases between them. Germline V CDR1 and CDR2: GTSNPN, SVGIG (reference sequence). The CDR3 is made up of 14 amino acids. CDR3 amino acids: CAWSPAVNTDTQYF. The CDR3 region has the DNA TGTGCCTGGAGTCCAGCGGTGAACACAGATACGCAGTATTTT. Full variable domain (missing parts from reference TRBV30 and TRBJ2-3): SQTIHQWPATLVQPVGSPLSLECTVEGTSNPNLYWYRQAAGRGLQLLFYSVGIGQISSEVPQNLSASRPQDRQFILSSKKLLLSDSGFYLCAWSPAVNTDTQYFGPGTRLTVL.

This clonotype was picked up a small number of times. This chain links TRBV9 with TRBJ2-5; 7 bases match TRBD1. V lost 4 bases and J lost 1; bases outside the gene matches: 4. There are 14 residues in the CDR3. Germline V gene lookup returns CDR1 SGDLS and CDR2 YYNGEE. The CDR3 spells CASSPRTGQETQYF. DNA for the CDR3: TGTGCCAGCAGCCCCCGGACAGGCCAAGAGACCCAGTACTTC.

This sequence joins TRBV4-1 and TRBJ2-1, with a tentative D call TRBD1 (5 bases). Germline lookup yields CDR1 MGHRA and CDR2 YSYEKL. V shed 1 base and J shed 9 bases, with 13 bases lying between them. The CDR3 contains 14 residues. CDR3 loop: CASSQGQVGVEQFF. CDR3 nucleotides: TGCGCCAGCAGCCAAGGGCAGGTAGGGGTTGAGCAGTTCTTC.